The clone carrying this T cell receptor beta chain has more than one count but fewer than ten. The antigen is undetermined. Libraries were prepared by immunoSEQ multiplex PCR; TCRdb keeps only in-frame clonotypes and omits some of them. The sample shows some 2 million clones, less than 95% of them seen only once. Cells designated naive CD8 were CD45RO-negative and were positively selected for CCR7, with terminally differentiated effector memory CD45RA+ cells excluded. Adult donors, all healthy and HIV-negative, had no recent acute infections or vaccinations. These data originate in a study of shared clonotypes between healthy human individuals. Study-wide findings and caveats: Relative to clonotypes present in all four donors, those not shared had lower generation probabilities. Memory subsets had estimated richness that was generally smaller than that of naive subsets.

This CDR3 has 8 residues. This chain joins TRBV12-1 and TRBJ1-2. TRBV12-1 is assigned pseudogene status. This clonotype originated in a young man in good health. Sequenced input: naive CD8+ T cells sorted from blood. CDR3 residues: CASSSLSF. In nucleotides, the CDR3 is TGTGCCAGCAGCTCCCTTTCCTTC.